This T cell receptor beta chain stems from a study of shared clonotypes between healthy human individuals. Germline CDR1 and CDR2: SGHRS and YFSETQ. Trimming left V 4 bases short and J 0 bases short, with 10 bases between. CDR3 length equals 14 residues. Notes on this clone: Within the sample, other DNA sequences also encode this same CDR3.

The material for each subset, its genomic DNA, was split evenly across several immunoSEQ plates. Clones were sequenced by immunoSEQ multiplex PCR, and TCRdb holds only the in-frame ones, with some missing. The data show roughly 2.5 million clones, 85% to 95% seen once. This receptor was taken from a man aged 18 to 29 in good health. The genes are TRBV5-1 and TRBJ2-5; D might be TRBD1 (5 bases). Input material: naive CD4+ T cells sorted from blood. The subset was: CD45RA+ positively selected. This CDR3 reads CASSVQGYQETQYF. CDR3 coding DNA: TGCGCCAGCAGCGTCCAGGGATACCAAGAGACCCAGTACTTC.